This TCR beta chain was sequenced in a study of cytomegalovirus exposure and HLA in healthy donors. Findings and limits, study-wide: Later work found that TCR association rates differed between HLA loci; DRB1 had the most and HLA-C the fewest. The investigators catalogued 150 to 200 TCR beta chains as cytomegalovirus-associated.

Points on this clone: The target antigen is unknown.

The PCR made use of 60 Vbeta and 13 Jbeta primers. The protocol was immunoSEQ multiplex PCR, while the TCRdb copy is restricted to in-frame clones and leaves out a portion. The sample lists 150,000 to 200,000 clones, approximately 70% occurring once. The CDR3 is made up of 11 amino acids. With 5 bases removed from V and 6 bases from J, the gap between germline ends came to 10 bases. Per the germline V gene, CDR1 is SQVTM and CDR2 is ANQGSEA. There were likely unrecorded immune exposures, though donors were nominally healthy when sampled. For the donor in question, CMV serostatus went unrecorded. The chain uses TRBV29-1 and TRBJ1-1, with unresolved D. This TCR was recovered from a human donor in good health. Source material: PBMCs. The CDR3 reads CSVRRESEAFF. In DNA, the CDR3 is TGCAGCGTTCGGCGGGAGTCTGAAGCTTTCTTT. Full variable domain (outside the CDR3, taken from reference TRBV29-1 and TRBJ1-1): SAVISQKPSRDICQRGTSLTIQCQVDSQVTMMFWYRQQPGQSLTLIATANQGSEATYESGFVIDKFPISRPNLTFSTLTVSNMSPEDSSIYLCSVRRESEAFFGQGTRLTVV.